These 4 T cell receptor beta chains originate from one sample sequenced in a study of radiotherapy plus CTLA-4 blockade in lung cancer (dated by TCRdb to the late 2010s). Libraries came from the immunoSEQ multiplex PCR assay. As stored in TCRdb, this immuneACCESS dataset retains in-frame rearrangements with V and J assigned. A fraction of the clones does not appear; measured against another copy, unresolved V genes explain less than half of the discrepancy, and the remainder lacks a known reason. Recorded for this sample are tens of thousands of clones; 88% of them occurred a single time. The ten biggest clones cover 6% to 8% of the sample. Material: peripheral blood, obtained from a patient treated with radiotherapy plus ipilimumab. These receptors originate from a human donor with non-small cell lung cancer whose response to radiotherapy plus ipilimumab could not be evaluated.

CDR3 DNA sequence: TGTGCCATCAGTGACGGAGGTTCTCGGGAAAAACTGTTTTTT. This gives the protein CAISDGGSREKLFF. The J gene is TRBJ1-4, the V gene TRBV10-3, with unresolved D. Germline-derived CDR1 and CDR2 are ENHRY and SYGVKD. CDR3 size: 14 residues. Trimming took off 3 bases at V and 8 bases at J, with 13 bases between the two ends.

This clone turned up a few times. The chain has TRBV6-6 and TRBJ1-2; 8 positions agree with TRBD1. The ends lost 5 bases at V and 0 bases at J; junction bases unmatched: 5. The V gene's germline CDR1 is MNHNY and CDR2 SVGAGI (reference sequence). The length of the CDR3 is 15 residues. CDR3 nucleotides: TGTGCCAGCAGTAGGGACAGGACACCTAACTATGGCTACACCTTC. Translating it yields CASSRDRTPNYGYTF.

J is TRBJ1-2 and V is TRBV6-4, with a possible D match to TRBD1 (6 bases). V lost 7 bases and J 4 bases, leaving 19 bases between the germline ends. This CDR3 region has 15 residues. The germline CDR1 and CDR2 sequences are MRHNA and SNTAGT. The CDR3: CASTPPGGRPYGYTF. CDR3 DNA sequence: TGTGCCAGCACCCCCCCGGGGGGGCGGCCCTATGGCTACACCTTC.

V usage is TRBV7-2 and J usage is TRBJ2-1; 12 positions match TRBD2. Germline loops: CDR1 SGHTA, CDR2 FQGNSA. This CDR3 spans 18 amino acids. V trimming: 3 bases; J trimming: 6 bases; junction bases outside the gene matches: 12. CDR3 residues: CASSLGPPLAGGGNEQFF. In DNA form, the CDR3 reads TGTGCCAGCAGCTTGGGACCCCCGCTAGCGGGGGGGGGCAATGAGCAGTTCTTC.